The T cell receptor (beta chain) described here comes from a study of response to subunit inactivated influenza vaccine. Each CDR3 protein is one row after TCRdb ran MiXCR on the RT-PCR reads. The sample carries about 540,000 distinct CDR3 sequences, 20% to 25% recorded once. The CDR3 has 15 residues. CDR1 is MDHEN, CDR2 SYDVKM, per germline. Trimming took off 4 bases at V and 5 bases at J, with 14 bases between the two ends. These records were also assigned to another study, of T cells expressing NK-cell markers. That work contributes: The authors made TCR beta cDNA libraries by 5'RACE template switching. This switching added a universal primer site and UMIs. Sorted CD3+CD56+NKG2C+, CD3+CD56+NKG2C- and CD3+CD56-NKG2C+ T cells provided the TCR beta repertoires. HCMV seropositivity characterized most of the eight sequenced donors, and seronegativity one. These same clonotypes (in several donors) also led the CD3+CD56-NKG2C+ fraction.

The material was CD4+ T cells sorted from PBMCs, obtained approximately 13 days after vaccination. The chain uses TRBV28 and TRBJ2-2; D possibly corresponds to TRBD2 (6 bases). The receptor comes from a man in his fifties who received an inactivated influenza vaccine. CDR3: CASSSLGTVTGELFF. The CDR3 DNA follows: TGTGCCAGCAGTTCCCTCGGGACTGTGACCGGGGAGCTGTTTTTT.